The T cell receptor beta chain described here comes from a study of T cells after yellow fever vaccination. Study results and caveats: Boosting was followed by the reappearance of most primary-vaccination clones (about 96% CD4, about 88% CD8).

Worth noting for this clonotype: Its matching antigen is unknown.

CDR1 is MNHEY and CDR2 is SMNVEV in the germline V gene (reference sequence). Trimming took 7 bases from V and 1 from J, leaving 11 bases between them. CDR3 length: 13 residues. TCRdb re-called the 5' RACE reads with MiXCR, one entry per CDR3 protein. The repertoire holds fewer than 400,000 distinct CDR3 sequences, with around 10% as singletons. The chain carries TRBV27 and TRBJ2-7; the D is unclear. This sequence was found in a young man who received the YFV17D yellow fever vaccine. The sample consisted of CD4+ T cells sorted from PBMCs, taken 45 days after the yellow fever booster vaccination. The CDR3 bases are TGTGCCAGCAAGGGTCGGATTTCCTACGAGCAGTACTTC. Its translation: CASKGRISYEQYF.